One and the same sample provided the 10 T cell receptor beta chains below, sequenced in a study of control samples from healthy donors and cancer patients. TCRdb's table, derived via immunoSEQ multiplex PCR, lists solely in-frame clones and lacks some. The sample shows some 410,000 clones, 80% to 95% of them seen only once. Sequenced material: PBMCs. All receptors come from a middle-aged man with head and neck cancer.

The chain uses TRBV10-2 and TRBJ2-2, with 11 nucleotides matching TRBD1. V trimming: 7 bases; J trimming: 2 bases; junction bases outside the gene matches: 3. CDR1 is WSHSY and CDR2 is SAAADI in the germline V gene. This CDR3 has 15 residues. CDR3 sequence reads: CASTGTGGNTGELFF. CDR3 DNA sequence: TGCGCCAGCACTGGGACAGGGGGAAACACCGGGGAGCTGTTTTTT.

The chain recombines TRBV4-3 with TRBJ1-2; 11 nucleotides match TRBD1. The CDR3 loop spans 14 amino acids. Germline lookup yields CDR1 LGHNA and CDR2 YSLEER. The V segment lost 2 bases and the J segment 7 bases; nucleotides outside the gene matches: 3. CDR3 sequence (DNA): TGCGCCAGCAGCCAATTGGGACAGGGGGGTGGCTACACCTTC. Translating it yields CASSQLGQGGGYTF.

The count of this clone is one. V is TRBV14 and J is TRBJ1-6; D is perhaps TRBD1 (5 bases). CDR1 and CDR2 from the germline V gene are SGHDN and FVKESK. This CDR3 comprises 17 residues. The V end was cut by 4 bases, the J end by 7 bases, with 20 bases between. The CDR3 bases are TGTGCCAGCAGCCCTAAGGCCGGGGCGCGATCAAATTCACCCCTCCACTTT. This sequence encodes CASSPKAGARSNSPLHF.

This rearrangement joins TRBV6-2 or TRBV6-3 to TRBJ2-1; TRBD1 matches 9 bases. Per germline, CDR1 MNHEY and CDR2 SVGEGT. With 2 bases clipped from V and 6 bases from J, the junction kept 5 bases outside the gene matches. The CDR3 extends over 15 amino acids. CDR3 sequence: CASSYRGQGSNEQFF. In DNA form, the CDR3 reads TGTGCCAGCAGTTACCGGGGACAGGGAAGCAATGAGCAGTTCTTC.

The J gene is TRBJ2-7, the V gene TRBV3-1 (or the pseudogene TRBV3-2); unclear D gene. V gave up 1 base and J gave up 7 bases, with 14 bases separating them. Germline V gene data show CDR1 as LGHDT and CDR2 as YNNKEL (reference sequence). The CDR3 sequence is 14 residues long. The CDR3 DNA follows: TGTGCCAGCAGCCAAGTTTTCCCTTTAGGTGAGCAGTACTTC. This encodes CASSQVFPLGEQYF.

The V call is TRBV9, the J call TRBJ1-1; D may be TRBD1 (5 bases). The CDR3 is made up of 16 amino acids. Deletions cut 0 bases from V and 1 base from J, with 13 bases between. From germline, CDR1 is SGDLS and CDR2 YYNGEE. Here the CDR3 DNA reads TGTGCCAGCAGCGTAGGTAGGGGCATGGGGAACACTGAAGCTTTCTTT. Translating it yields CASSVGRGMGNTEAFF.

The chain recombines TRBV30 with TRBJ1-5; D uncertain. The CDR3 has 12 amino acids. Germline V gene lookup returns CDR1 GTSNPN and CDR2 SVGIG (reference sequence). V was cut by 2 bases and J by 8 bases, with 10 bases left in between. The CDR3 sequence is CAWSPDDEPQHF. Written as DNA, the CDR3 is TGTGCCTGGAGTCCCGACGACGAGCCCCAGCATTTT.

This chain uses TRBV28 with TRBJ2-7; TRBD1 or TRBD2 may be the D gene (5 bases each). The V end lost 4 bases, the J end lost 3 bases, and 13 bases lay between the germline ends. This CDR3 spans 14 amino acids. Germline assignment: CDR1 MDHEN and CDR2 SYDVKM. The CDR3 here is CASSSGPQYYEQYF. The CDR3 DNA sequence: TGTGCCAGCAGTTCGGGACCACAGTACTACGAGCAGTACTTC.

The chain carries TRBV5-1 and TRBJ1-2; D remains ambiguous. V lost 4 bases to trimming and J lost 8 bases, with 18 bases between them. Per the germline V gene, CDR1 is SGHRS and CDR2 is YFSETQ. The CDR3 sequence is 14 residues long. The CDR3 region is CASSDTDPARGYTF. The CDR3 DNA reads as TGCGCCAGCAGCGATACCGATCCCGCACGGGGCTACACCTTC.

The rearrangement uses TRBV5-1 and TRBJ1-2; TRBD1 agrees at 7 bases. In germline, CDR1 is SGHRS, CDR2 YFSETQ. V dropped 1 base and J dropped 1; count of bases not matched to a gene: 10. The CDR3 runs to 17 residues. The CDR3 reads CASSLPTGTVNNYGYTF. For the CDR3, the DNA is TGCGCCAGCAGCTTGCCTACCGGGACAGTTAATAACTATGGCTACACCTTC.